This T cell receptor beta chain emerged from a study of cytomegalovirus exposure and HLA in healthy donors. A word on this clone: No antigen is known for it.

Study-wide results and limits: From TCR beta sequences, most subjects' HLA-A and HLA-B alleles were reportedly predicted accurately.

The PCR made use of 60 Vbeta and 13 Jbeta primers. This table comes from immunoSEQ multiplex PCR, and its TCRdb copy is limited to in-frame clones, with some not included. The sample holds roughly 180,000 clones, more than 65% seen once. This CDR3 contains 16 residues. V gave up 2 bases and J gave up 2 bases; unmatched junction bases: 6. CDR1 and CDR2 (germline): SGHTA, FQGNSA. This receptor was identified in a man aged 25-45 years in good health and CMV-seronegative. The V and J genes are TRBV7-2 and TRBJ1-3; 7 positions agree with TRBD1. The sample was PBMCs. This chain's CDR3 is CASSLSDRATGNTIYF. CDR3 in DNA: TGTGCCAGCAGCTTAAGCGACAGGGCTACTGGAAACACCATATATTTT. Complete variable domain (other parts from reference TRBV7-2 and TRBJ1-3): GAGVSQSPSNKVTEKGKDVELRCDPISGHTALYWYRQSLGQGLEFLIYFQGNSAPDKSGLPSDRFSAERTGGSVSTLTIQRTQQEDSAVYLCASSLSDRATGNTIYFGEGSWLTVV.